This is a list of T cell receptor beta chains from one sample in a study of post-analysis software for immune sequencing data. TCRdb passed the PCR reads through MiXCR, listing each CDR3 protein once. The sample has about 560,000 distinct CDR3 sequences; roughly 46% are singletons. The sample comprised blood. The receptors here all came from a girl aged 5-17 years with multiple sclerosis. Both conserved end residues are part of each CDR3. The order of the fields is D gene, J gene, clone size, V gene, CDR3 protein, CDR3 DNA. D genes are given only for firm matches. Clone size is given for some rows only: seen once, a few or many times, or a class if the clone is expanded.

d_gene: NA
j_gene: TRBJ2-1
abundance: once
v_gene: TRBV20-1
CDR3aa: CSAREWERTYNEQFF
CDR3nt: TGCAGTGCTAGAGAGTGGGAGCGCACCTACAATGAGCAGTTCTTC

d_gene: NA
j_gene: TRBJ2-7
abundance: few
v_gene: TRBV13
CDR3aa: CASSSGTLAEQYF
CDR3nt: TGTGCCAGCAGCTCTGGAACCCTTGCCGAGCAGTACTTC

d_gene: TRBD2
j_gene: TRBJ2-7
abundance: few
v_gene: TRBV5-1
CDR3aa: CASSRMTSGRADEQYF
CDR3nt: TGCGCCAGCAGTCGGATGACTAGCGGGAGAGCCGACGAGCAGTACTTC

d_gene: NA
j_gene: TRBJ1-5
abundance: NA
v_gene: TRBV7-2
CDR3aa: CVSSEQPGHHNQPQHF
CDR3nt: TGTGTCAGCAGCGAACAACCGGGACATCATAATCAGCCCCAGCATTTT

d_gene: TRBD1
j_gene: TRBJ1-2
abundance: NA
v_gene: TRBV2
CDR3aa: CASSDSRTGPGYTF
CDR3nt: TGTGCCAGCAGTGACTCCAGGACAGGGCCTGGCTACACCTTC

d_gene: NA
j_gene: TRBJ2-4
abundance: NA
v_gene: TRBV12-3/TRBV12-4
CDR3aa: CASSLGQSKNIQYF
CDR3nt: TGTGCCAGCAGTTTAGGACAGTCCAAAAACATTCAGTACTTC

d_gene: TRBD2
j_gene: TRBJ2-3
abundance: few
v_gene: TRBV9
CDR3aa: CASSVGRATDTQYF
CDR3nt: TGTGCCAGCAGTGTCGGGAGGGCAACAGATACGCAGTATTTT

d_gene: TRBD1
j_gene: TRBJ1-2
abundance: few
v_gene: TRBV4-1
CDR3aa: CASSQDRTGRSYGYTF
CDR3nt: TGCGCCAGCAGCCAAGATCGGACAGGGCGGTCCTATGGCTACACCTTC

d_gene: NA
j_gene: TRBJ2-7
abundance: few
v_gene: TRBV4-1
CDR3aa: CASSLTGHPGREQYF
CDR3nt: TGCGCCAGCAGCCTGACAGGTCATCCGGGGCGGGAGCAGTACTTC

d_gene: NA
j_gene: TRBJ2-6
abundance: few
v_gene: TRBV6-5
CDR3aa: CASSPGQIGANVLTF
CDR3nt: TGTGCCAGCAGTCCTGGACAGATCGGGGCCAACGTCCTGACTTTC

d_gene: NA
j_gene: TRBJ2-7
abundance: NA
v_gene: TRBV7-6
CDR3aa: CASSLVGDTAYEQYF
CDR3nt: TGTGCCAGCAGCTTAGTGGGCGACACAGCCTACGAGCAGTACTTC

d_gene: NA
j_gene: TRBJ1-1
abundance: NA
v_gene: TRBV5-1
CDR3aa: CASSLPERLEAFF
CDR3nt: TGCGCCAGCAGCTTGCCAGAAAGGTTAGAAGCTTTCTTT

d_gene: NA
j_gene: TRBJ2-1
abundance: NA
v_gene: TRBV13
CDR3aa: CASSLGSPGEQFF
CDR3nt: TGTGCCAGCAGCTTGGGTAGTCCGGGTGAGCAGTTCTTC

d_gene: NA
j_gene: TRBJ1-2
abundance: NA
v_gene: TRBV3-1
CDR3aa: CASSHTVLTF
CDR3nt: TGTGCCAGCAGCCACACGGTTCTCACCTTC

d_gene: TRBD1
j_gene: TRBJ2-3
abundance: NA
v_gene: TRBV5-4
CDR3aa: CASSFRTGGDPQYF
CDR3nt: TGTGCCAGCAGCTTCAGGACAGGAGGTGATCCGCAGTATTTT

d_gene: NA
j_gene: TRBJ2-7
abundance: NA
v_gene: TRBV7-9
CDR3aa: CASSSVVLASSYEQYF
CDR3nt: TGTGCCAGCAGCTCCGTTGTGCTAGCGTCCTCCTACGAGCAGTACTTC

d_gene: TRBD1
j_gene: TRBJ2-1
abundance: once
v_gene: TRBV7-2
CDR3aa: CASRRTGSKQFF
CDR3nt: TGTGCCAGCAGACGGACAGGGTCTAAGCAGTTCTTC

d_gene: NA
j_gene: TRBJ1-1
abundance: NA
v_gene: TRBV18
CDR3aa: CASQAQTNTEAFF
CDR3nt: TGTGCCAGCCAGGCACAGACGAACACTGAAGCTTTCTTT

d_gene: NA
j_gene: TRBJ2-1
abundance: NA
v_gene: TRBV7-2
CDR3aa: CASSPRGAPGDNEQFF
CDR3nt: TGTGCCAGCAGCCCCCGGGGGGCTCCCGGGGACAATGAGCAGTTCTTC

d_gene: NA
j_gene: TRBJ2-5
abundance: NA
v_gene: TRBV27
CDR3aa: CASSLTVAETQYF
CDR3nt: TGTGCCAGCAGTTTAACGGTGGCGGAGACCCAGTACTTC

d_gene: TRBD1
j_gene: TRBJ2-1
abundance: few
v_gene: TRBV5-1
CDR3aa: CTSRFGQAISYNEQFF
CDR3nt: TGCACCAGCAGGTTTGGACAGGCCATCTCCTACAATGAGCAGTTCTTC

d_gene: NA
j_gene: TRBJ2-3
abundance: few
v_gene: TRBV3-1
CDR3aa: CASSQGPDDTQYF
CDR3nt: TGTGCCAGCAGCCAAGGACCTGACGATACGCAGTATTTT

d_gene: NA
j_gene: TRBJ2-3
abundance: NA
v_gene: TRBV7-9
CDR3aa: CASSLVNADTQYF
CDR3nt: TGTGCCAGCAGCTTAGTCAACGCAGATACGCAGTATTTT

d_gene: TRBD1
j_gene: TRBJ2-3
abundance: NA
v_gene: TRBV4-2
CDR3aa: CASSLTLRGQRTDTQYF
CDR3nt: TGTGCCAGCAGCCTAACCCTGAGGGGGCAAAGGACAGATACGCAGTATTTT

d_gene: NA
j_gene: TRBJ2-1
abundance: few
v_gene: TRBV20-1
CDR3aa: CSARGRVDEQFF
CDR3nt: TGCAGTGCTAGAGGCCGGGTCGATGAGCAGTTCTTC

d_gene: NA
j_gene: TRBJ1-5
abundance: few
v_gene: TRBV12-3/TRBV12-4
CDR3aa: CASSLGGPNLNQPQHF
CDR3nt: TGTGCCAGCAGTTTGGGGGGACCTAACCTCAATCAGCCCCAGCATTTT

d_gene: NA
j_gene: TRBJ2-7
abundance: NA
v_gene: TRBV2
CDR3aa: CASSEAGSLSYEQYF
CDR3nt: TGTGCCAGCAGTGAGGCGGGGAGCCTCTCCTACGAGCAGTACTTC

d_gene: TRBD2
j_gene: TRBJ2-7
abundance: NA
v_gene: TRBV4-1
CDR3aa: CASSQGELAGSNEQYF
CDR3nt: TGCGCCAGCAGCCAAGGGGAACTAGCGGGAAGCAACGAGCAGTACTTC

d_gene: TRBD1
j_gene: TRBJ2-7
abundance: NA
v_gene: TRBV29-1
CDR3aa: CSVENPDRADVYEQYF
CDR3nt: TGCAGCGTTGAAAACCCGGACAGGGCGGACGTATACGAGCAGTACTTC

d_gene: NA
j_gene: TRBJ2-5
abundance: few
v_gene: TRBV29-1
CDR3aa: CSVGPPRLAETQYF
CDR3nt: TGCAGCGTTGGTCCCCCCAGGCTAGCGGAGACCCAGTACTTC

d_gene: NA
j_gene: TRBJ1-1
abundance: NA
v_gene: TRBV5-1
CDR3aa: CASSARGREATEAFF
CDR3nt: TGCGCCAGCAGCGCAAGGGGCAGGGAGGCCACTGAAGCTTTCTTT

d_gene: NA
j_gene: TRBJ1-2
abundance: few
v_gene: TRBV12-3/TRBV12-4
CDR3aa: CASSFRRNYGYTF
CDR3nt: TGTGCCAGCAGCTTTCGACGGAACTATGGCTACACCTTC

d_gene: NA
j_gene: TRBJ2-7
abundance: NA
v_gene: TRBV7-2
CDR3aa: CASSLGWREQYF
CDR3nt: TGTGCCAGCAGCTTAGGATGGCGCGAGCAGTACTTC

d_gene: NA
j_gene: TRBJ2-3
abundance: NA
v_gene: TRBV4-1
CDR3aa: CASSQVGGRGWTDTQYF
CDR3nt: TGCGCCAGCAGCCAAGTAGGGGGGCGCGGGTGGACAGATACGCAGTATTTT

d_gene: NA
j_gene: TRBJ2-3
abundance: NA
v_gene: TRBV5-1
CDR3aa: CASSPPGSTDRQYF
CDR3nt: TGCGCCAGCAGCCCTCCAGGTAGCACAGATAGGCAGTATTTT

d_gene: TRBD1
j_gene: TRBJ1-4
abundance: few
v_gene: TRBV5-1
CDR3aa: CASSLRGTGTNEKLFF
CDR3nt: TGCGCCAGCAGCTTGAGAGGGACAGGCACTAATGAAAAACTGTTTTTT

d_gene: TRBD1
j_gene: TRBJ2-1
abundance: NA
v_gene: TRBV11-3
CDR3aa: CASSSGTGALKEQFF
CDR3nt: TGTGCCAGCAGTTCCGGGACAGGGGCCCTGAAAGAGCAGTTCTTC

d_gene: NA
j_gene: TRBJ2-7
abundance: NA
v_gene: TRBV7-9
CDR3aa: CASRDYDEQYF
CDR3nt: TGTGCCAGCCGGGATTACGACGAGCAGTACTTC

d_gene: NA
j_gene: TRBJ2-7
abundance: NA
v_gene: TRBV4-1
CDR3aa: CASSQRTGTYEQYF
CDR3nt: TGCGCCAGCAGCCAAAGGACGGGGACCTACGAGCAGTACTTC

d_gene: NA
j_gene: TRBJ1-6
abundance: few
v_gene: TRBV7-9
CDR3aa: CAARGFRDSPLHF
CDR3nt: TGTGCCGCACGGGGGTTTAGGGATTCACCCCTCCACTTT

d_gene: NA
j_gene: TRBJ2-6
abundance: NA
v_gene: TRBV27
CDR3aa: CASSWGSGANVLTF
CDR3nt: TGTGCCAGCAGTTGGGGCTCTGGGGCCAACGTCCTGACTTTC

d_gene: NA
j_gene: TRBJ1-1
abundance: few
v_gene: TRBV5-1
CDR3aa: CASYSGAYMNTEAFF
CDR3nt: TGCGCCAGCTATTCTGGGGCATACATGAACACTGAAGCTTTCTTT

d_gene: NA
j_gene: TRBJ2-5
abundance: NA
v_gene: TRBV2
CDR3aa: CASSDRGRDQETQYF
CDR3nt: TGTGCCAGCAGTGATCGCGGCAGGGACCAAGAGACCCAGTACTTC

d_gene: TRBD1
j_gene: TRBJ2-1
abundance: NA
v_gene: TRBV5-1
CDR3aa: CASSADRGPYDEQFF
CDR3nt: TGCGCCAGCAGCGCGGACAGGGGGCCCTACGATGAGCAGTTCTTC

d_gene: NA
j_gene: TRBJ1-1
abundance: NA
v_gene: TRBV6-5
CDR3aa: CASTLKPGARITEAFF
CDR3nt: TGTGCCAGCACCCTCAAGCCAGGGGCCAGGATTACTGAAGCTTTCTTT

d_gene: NA
j_gene: TRBJ2-7
abundance: few
v_gene: TRBV20-1
CDR3aa: CSARIAGLNYEQYF
CDR3nt: TGCAGTGCTAGAATCGCGGGTCTAAACTACGAGCAGTACTTC

d_gene: NA
j_gene: TRBJ1-5
abundance: NA
v_gene: TRBV29-1
CDR3aa: CSVEVQGQPQHF
CDR3nt: TGCAGCGTTGAAGTTCAGGGTCAGCCCCAGCATTTT

d_gene: NA
j_gene: TRBJ1-6
abundance: NA
v_gene: TRBV10-3
CDR3aa: CAISGQGGNSPLHF
CDR3nt: TGTGCCATCAGTGGGCAGGGAGGGAATTCACCCCTCCACTTT

d_gene: NA
j_gene: TRBJ2-1
abundance: NA
v_gene: TRBV6-6
CDR3aa: CASSYSSGGRGEQFF
CDR3nt: TGTGCCAGCAGTTACTCCTCCGGGGGCCGAGGGGAGCAGTTCTTC

d_gene: NA
j_gene: TRBJ2-3
abundance: NA
v_gene: TRBV6-5
CDR3aa: CASRPRRPRDTQYF
CDR3nt: TGTGCCAGCAGACCTCGACGGCCCCGCGATACGCAGTATTTT

d_gene: TRBD1
j_gene: TRBJ2-7
abundance: few
v_gene: TRBV7-2
CDR3aa: CASSSRVVGTGYDEQYF
CDR3nt: TGTGCCAGCAGCTCACGCGTTGTCGGGACAGGGTATGACGAGCAGTACTTC

d_gene: TRBD1
j_gene: TRBJ2-7
abundance: NA
v_gene: TRBV2
CDR3aa: CASSQVGTGAYEQYF
CDR3nt: TGTGCCAGCAGTCAAGTCGGGACAGGGGCCTACGAGCAGTACTTC

d_gene: NA
j_gene: TRBJ2-7
abundance: NA
v_gene: TRBV6-1
CDR3aa: CASSPPPHRDWAYEQYF
CDR3nt: TGTGCCAGCAGTCCACCTCCCCATCGGGACTGGGCCTACGAGCAGTACTTC

d_gene: NA
j_gene: TRBJ2-2
abundance: NA
v_gene: TRBV12-3/TRBV12-4
CDR3aa: CASSPQDTRAGELFF
CDR3nt: TGTGCCAGCAGCCCCCAGGACACTCGGGCCGGGGAGCTGTTTTTT

d_gene: NA
j_gene: TRBJ1-2
abundance: few
v_gene: TRBV7-9
CDR3aa: CASRGAQDNYGYTF
CDR3nt: TGTGCCAGCAGGGGGGCGCAGGATAACTATGGCTACACCTTC

d_gene: TRBD2
j_gene: TRBJ2-1
abundance: NA
v_gene: TRBV5-5
CDR3aa: CASSFRYGVTGGPYNEQFF
CDR3nt: TGTGCCAGCAGCTTTCGGTACGGGGTGACGGGAGGGCCCTACAATGAGCAGTTCTTC

d_gene: NA
j_gene: TRBJ2-3
abundance: once
v_gene: TRBV20-1
CDR3aa: CSASGSTDTQYF
CDR3nt: TGCAGTGCTAGCGGCAGCACAGATACGCAGTATTTT

d_gene: NA
j_gene: TRBJ1-2
abundance: NA
v_gene: TRBV12-3/TRBV12-4
CDR3aa: CASSLRTAFYGYTF
CDR3nt: TGTGCCAGCAGTTTAAGGACAGCTTTCTATGGCTACACCTTC